The 19 T cell receptor beta chains below were found in one sample sequenced in a study of T cell responses to AZD1222 COVID-19 vaccine. Sequenced by immunoSEQ multiplex PCR; TCRdb stores in-frame clones only, minus some. The sample carries about 86,000 clones, 88% recorded once. The sample here was peripheral blood, taken on day 0 of AZD1222 vaccination. These receptors were taken from an adult in good health.

This clone was counted once. The genes are TRBV3-1 (or the pseudogene TRBV3-2) and TRBJ1-4; D call uncertain. CDR1 is LGHDT, CDR2 YNNKEL, per germline (reference sequence). The CDR3 covers 15 residues. Between the trimmed V and J ends, which lost 0 bases and 7 bases, there was a span of 12 bases. CDR3 amino acids: CASSQDGSRSEKLFF. The CDR3 DNA reads as TGTGCCAGCAGCCAAGACGGATCGCGGAGTGAAAAACTGTTTTTT.

The chain carries TRBV29-1 and TRBJ2-7, with TRBD2 as a possible D gene (5 bases). The CDR3 runs to 14 residues. The V gene lost 6 bases and the J gene lost 2 bases, with 17 bases spanning the gap. Germline CDR1 is SQVTM and CDR2 is ANQGSEA. CDR3 bases: TGCAGCGTGCACGGACCGGACGGGGCCTACGAGCAGTACTTC. Translated: CSVHGPDGAYEQYF.

This chain links TRBV12-3 or TRBV12-4 with TRBJ2-5; D call uncertain. The CDR3 spans 12 residues. Trimming stripped 6 bases from V and 4 bases from J, with 9 bases between. CDR3: CASSPQIETQYF. The DNA for the CDR3 is TGTGCCAGCAGCCCACAGATAGAGACCCAGTACTTC.

This chain joins TRBV4-2 and TRBJ2-1; D may be TRBD2 (7 bases). V shed 0 bases and J shed 4 bases, with 16 bases lying between them. Germline lookup yields CDR1 LGHNA and CDR2 YNFKEQ. The CDR3 covers 17 residues. In DNA form, the CDR3 reads TGTGCCAGCAGCCAAGATCTGATACAGGGAGGGTACAATGAGCAGTTCTTC. Protein: CASSQDLIQGGYNEQFF.

This clone was seen once. The chain links TRBV11-3 to TRBJ2-3; no firm D call. Looked up from germline, CDR1 is SGHNT and CDR2 is YENEEA. The CDR3 sequence is 13 residues long. Trimming cost V 8 bases and J 1 base, with 10 bases left between them. CDR3 loop: CASGISRTDTQYF. CDR3 sequence (DNA): TGTGCCAGCGGGATATCGCGCACAGATACGCAGTATTTT.

J is TRBJ2-1 and V is TRBV15, with D possibly being TRBD2 (6 bases). Deletions cut 1 base from V and 0 bases from J, with 10 bases between. The CDR3 sequence is 16 residues long. Germline CDR1 and CDR2: LNHNV and YYDKDF (reference sequence). CDR3 loop: CATSRGLASSYNEQFF. As DNA, the CDR3 is TGTGCCACCAGCAGAGGGCTAGCGAGCTCCTACAATGAGCAGTTCTTC.

The chain employs TRBV2 and TRBJ1-5, with D unresolved. The CDR3 extends over 15 amino acids. V shed 2 bases and J shed 0 bases, with 8 bases lying between them. Germline V gives CDR1 SNHLY, CDR2 FYNNEI. In DNA, the CDR3 is TGTGCCAGCAGTGAACCGGGGTATAGCAATCAGCCCCAGCATTTT. Encoded protein: CASSEPGYSNQPQHF.

The CDR3 loop is CAISESDTEAFF. Here the CDR3 DNA reads TGTGCCATCAGTGAGTCTGACACTGAAGCTTTCTTT. The chain has TRBV10-3 and TRBJ1-1; D is undetermined. The germline V and J ends were trimmed by 0 bases and 3 bases, with 2 bases remaining between them. CDR3 size: 12 residues. Germline V gene sequence: CDR1 ENHRY, CDR2 SYGVKD.

This clone was detected only once. The rearrangement uses TRBV10-3 and TRBJ2-1, with D possibly being TRBD1 (6 bases). Between the trimmed V and J ends, which lost 5 bases and 0 bases, there was a span of 11 bases. Germline lookup yields CDR1 ENHRY and CDR2 SYGVKD. This CDR3 has 15 amino acids. The CDR3 spells CAISRQASSYNEQFF. The CDR3 nucleotides are TGTGCCATCAGTAGACAGGCGAGCTCCTACAATGAGCAGTTCTTC.

The V call is TRBV11-3, the J call TRBJ2-1; D assignment may be TRBD1 or TRBD2 (7 bases each). The V and J ends lost 5 bases and 5 bases respectively, with 19 bases between them. The CDR3 contains 16 residues. Germline V lookup: CDR1 SGHNT, CDR2 YENEEA. The CDR3 is CASSPRGEGQNNEQFF. Written as DNA, the CDR3 is TGTGCCAGCAGCCCCAGGGGGGAGGGCCAGAACAATGAGCAGTTCTTC.

The chain uses TRBV5-1 and TRBJ2-6, with 7 positions matching TRBD2. This CDR3 comprises 15 residues. V shed 3 bases and J 2 bases; nucleotides not matched to a gene: 2. Germline CDR1 and CDR2: SGHRS and YFSETQ. The CDR3 DNA follows: TGCGCCAGCAGCTCAGGGACTACTGGGGCCAACGTCCTGACTTTC. Residues: CASSSGTTGANVLTF.

In the case of this clone: Relative to the germline gene, one junction end is altered; a read error may explain this. This chain uses TRBV7-7 with TRBJ2-1, with D tentatively TRBD1 (5 bases). The CDR3 extends over 13 amino acids. Germline CDR1 SSHAT, CDR2 FNYEAQ (reference sequence). CDR3 bases: TGTGCTAGCAGCGTTGACAGTTACAATGAGCAGTTCTTC. This gives the protein CASSVDSYNEQFF.

This clone appeared once. V and J are TRBV28 and TRBJ2-3; 8 positions match TRBD2. The germline CDR1 and CDR2 sequences are MDHEN and SYDVKM. CDR3 size: 16 residues. V dropped 6 bases and J dropped 0; count of bases not matched to a gene: 8. In nucleotides, the CDR3 is TGTGCCAGCAGCCCATTAGCGGGACCTAGCACAGATACGCAGTATTTT. This codes for CASSPLAGPSTDTQYF.

The chain uses TRBV7-9 and TRBJ2-5; D gene uncertain. Germline values: CDR1 SEHNR, CDR2 FQNEAQ (reference sequence). V lost 2 bases, J lost 5 bases, and 6 bases lay in between. This CDR3 is built from 12 residues. CDR3 residues: CASSLIWETQYF. As DNA, the CDR3 is TGTGCCAGCAGCTTAATCTGGGAGACCCAGTACTTC.

This clone was seen a handful of times. The chain has TRBV9 and TRBJ2-1; D not resolved. CDR1 SGDLS and CDR2 YYNGEE come from the germline V gene. The CDR3 extends over 14 amino acids. The germline V and J ends were trimmed by 2 bases and 5 bases, with 11 bases remaining between them. CDR3 in amino acids: CASSVRTVDNEQFF. The CDR3 region has the DNA TGTGCCAGCAGCGTTAGGACGGTAGACAATGAGCAGTTCTTC.

The chain joins TRBV7-6 to TRBJ2-1; 7 bases are a match to TRBD1. J lost 2 bases, V lost 1 base, and 2 bases had no gene match. This CDR3 contains 15 residues. CDR1 and CDR2 (germline): SGHVS, FNYEAQ. The CDR3 region is CASSLVGGTYNEQFF. The CDR3 DNA follows: TGTGCCAGCAGCTTAGTAGGGGGCACCTACAATGAGCAGTTCTTC.

Turning to this clone: An end of the junction does not agree with germline; a read error may underlie this. This chain uses TRBV6-5 with TRBJ1-4, with a weak D call TRBD1 (5 bases). Germline V gives CDR1 MNHEY, CDR2 SVGAGI. The CDR3 consists of 15 residues. The CDR3 loop reads CASSDSPGLNEKLFF. The CDR3 DNA reads as TGTGCCAGCAGTGACTCCCCGGGACTTAATGAAAAACTGTTTTTT.

The CDR3 sequence: CASSYSGLAGVSHNEQFF. DNA of the CDR3: TGTGCCAGCAGTTACTCTGGACTAGCGGGAGTCTCGCACAATGAGCAGTTCTTC. The chain uses TRBV6-2 or TRBV6-3 and TRBJ2-1, with 13 bases lining up with TRBD2. V shed 0 bases, J shed 5 bases, and the junction held 7 bases outside the gene matches. Germline V gene sequence: CDR1 MNHEY, CDR2 SVGEGT. This CDR3 spans 18 amino acids.

V gene TRBV5-1 combines with J gene TRBJ2-1; D gene ambiguous. The germline V gene encodes CDR1 SGHRS and CDR2 YFSETQ. The V and J ends lost 0 bases and 0 bases respectively, with 13 bases between them. The CDR3 contains 17 residues. CDR3 region: CASSLAKFGLSYNEQFF. CDR3 in DNA: TGCGCCAGCAGCTTGGCCAAGTTCGGGCTCTCCTACAATGAGCAGTTCTTC.